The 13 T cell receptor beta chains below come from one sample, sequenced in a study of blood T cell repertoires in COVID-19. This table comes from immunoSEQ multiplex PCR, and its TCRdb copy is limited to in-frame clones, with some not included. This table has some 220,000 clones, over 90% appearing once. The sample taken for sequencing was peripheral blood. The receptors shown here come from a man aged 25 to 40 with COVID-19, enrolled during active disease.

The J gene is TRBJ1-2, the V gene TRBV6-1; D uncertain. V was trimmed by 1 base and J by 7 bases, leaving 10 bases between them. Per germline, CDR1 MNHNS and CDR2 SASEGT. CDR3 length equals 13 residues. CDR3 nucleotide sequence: TGTGCCAGCAGTGAAGATATGAGAATTGGCTACACCTTC. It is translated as CASSEDMRIGYTF.

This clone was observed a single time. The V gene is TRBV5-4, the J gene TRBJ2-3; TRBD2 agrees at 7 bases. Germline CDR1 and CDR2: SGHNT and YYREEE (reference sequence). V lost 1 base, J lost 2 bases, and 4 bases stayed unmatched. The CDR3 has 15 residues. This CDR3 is CASSLRGVSTDTQYF. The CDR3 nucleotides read TGTGCCAGCAGCTTGCGGGGGGTATCCACAGATACGCAGTATTTT.

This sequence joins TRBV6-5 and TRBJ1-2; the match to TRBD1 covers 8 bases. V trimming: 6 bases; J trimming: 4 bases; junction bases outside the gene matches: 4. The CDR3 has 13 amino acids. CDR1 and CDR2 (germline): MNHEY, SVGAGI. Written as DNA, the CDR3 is TGTGCCAGCAGGATACAGGGGGGCTATGGCTACACCTTC. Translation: CASRIQGGYGYTF.

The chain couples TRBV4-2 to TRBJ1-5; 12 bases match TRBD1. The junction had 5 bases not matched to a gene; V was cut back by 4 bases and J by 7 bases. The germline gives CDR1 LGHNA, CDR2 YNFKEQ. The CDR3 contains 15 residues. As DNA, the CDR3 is TGTGCCAGCAGCCCAGGGACAGGGGGCGGGCAGCCCCAGCATTTT. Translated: CASSPGTGGGQPQHF.

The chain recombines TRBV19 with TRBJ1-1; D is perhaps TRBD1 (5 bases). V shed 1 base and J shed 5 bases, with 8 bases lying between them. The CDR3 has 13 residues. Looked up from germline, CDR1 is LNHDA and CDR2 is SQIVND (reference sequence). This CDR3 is CASSIGGGTEAFF. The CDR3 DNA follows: TGTGCCAGTAGTATAGGCGGGGGAACTGAAGCTTTCTTT. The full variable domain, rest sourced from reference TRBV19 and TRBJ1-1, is DGGITQSPKYLFRKEGQNVTLSCEQNLNHDAMYWYRQDPGQGLRLIYYSQIVNDFQKGDIAEGYSVSREKKESFPLTVTSAQKNPTAFYLCASSIGGGTEAFFGQGTRLTVV.

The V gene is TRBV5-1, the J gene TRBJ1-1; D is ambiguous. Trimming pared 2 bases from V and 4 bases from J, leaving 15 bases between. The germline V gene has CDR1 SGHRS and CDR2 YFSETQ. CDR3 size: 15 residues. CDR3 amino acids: CASSFFPGSSTEAFF. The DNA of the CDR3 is TGCGCCAGCAGCTTTTTTCCGGGTTCGAGCACTGAAGCTTTCTTT. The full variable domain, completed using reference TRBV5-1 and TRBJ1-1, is KAGVTQTPRYLIKTRGQQVTLSCSPISGHRSVSWYQQTPGQGLQFLFEYFSETQRNKGNFPGRFSGRQFSNSRSEMNVSTLELGDSALYLCASSFFPGSSTEAFFGQGTRLTVV.

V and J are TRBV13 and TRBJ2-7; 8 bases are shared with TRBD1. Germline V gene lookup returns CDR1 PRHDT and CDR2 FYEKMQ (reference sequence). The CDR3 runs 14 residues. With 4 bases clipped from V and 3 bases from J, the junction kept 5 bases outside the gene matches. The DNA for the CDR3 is TGTGCCAGCAGCTCGGGACAGGCATACTACGAGCAGTACTTC. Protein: CASSSGQAYYEQYF.

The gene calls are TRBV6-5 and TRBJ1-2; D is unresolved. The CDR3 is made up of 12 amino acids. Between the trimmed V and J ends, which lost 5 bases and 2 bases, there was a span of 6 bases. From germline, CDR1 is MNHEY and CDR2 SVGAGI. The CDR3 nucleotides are TGTGCCAGCAGTACAGCCAACTATGGCTACACCTTC. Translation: CASSTANYGYTF.

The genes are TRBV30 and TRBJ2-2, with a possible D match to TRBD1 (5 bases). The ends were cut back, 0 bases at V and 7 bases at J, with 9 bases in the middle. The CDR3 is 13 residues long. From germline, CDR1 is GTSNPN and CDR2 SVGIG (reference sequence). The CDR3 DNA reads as TGTGCCTGGAGTGTGTGGGGCGGCGGGGAGCTGTTTTTT. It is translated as CAWSVWGGGELFF.

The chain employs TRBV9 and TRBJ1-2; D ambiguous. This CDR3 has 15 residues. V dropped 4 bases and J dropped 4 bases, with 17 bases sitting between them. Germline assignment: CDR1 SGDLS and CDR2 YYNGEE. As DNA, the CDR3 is TGTGCCAGCAGCCCCTCCGAGGGATCTATCTATGGCTACACCTTC. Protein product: CASSPSEGSIYGYTF.

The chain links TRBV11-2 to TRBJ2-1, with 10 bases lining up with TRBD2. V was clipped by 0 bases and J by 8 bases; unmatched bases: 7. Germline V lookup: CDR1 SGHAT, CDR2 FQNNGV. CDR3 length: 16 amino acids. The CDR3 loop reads CASSLEAGGVLDEQFF. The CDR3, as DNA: TGTGCCAGCAGCTTAGAAGCGGGGGGGGTCTTGGATGAGCAGTTCTTC.

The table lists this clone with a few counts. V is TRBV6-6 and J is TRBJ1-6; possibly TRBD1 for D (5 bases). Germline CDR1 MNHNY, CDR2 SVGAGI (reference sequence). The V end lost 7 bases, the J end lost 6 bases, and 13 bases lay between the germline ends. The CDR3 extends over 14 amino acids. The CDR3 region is CASTPRQGNSPLHF. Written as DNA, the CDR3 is TGTGCCAGCACCCCGCGGCAGGGTAATTCACCCCTCCACTTT.

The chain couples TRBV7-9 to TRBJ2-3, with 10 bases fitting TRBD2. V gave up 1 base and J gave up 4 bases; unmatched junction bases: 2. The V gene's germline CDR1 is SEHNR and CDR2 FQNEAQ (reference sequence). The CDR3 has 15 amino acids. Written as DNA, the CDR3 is TGTGCCAGCAGCTTAGGGCTAGCGGGGGCAGATACGCAGTATTTT. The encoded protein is CASSLGLAGADTQYF.